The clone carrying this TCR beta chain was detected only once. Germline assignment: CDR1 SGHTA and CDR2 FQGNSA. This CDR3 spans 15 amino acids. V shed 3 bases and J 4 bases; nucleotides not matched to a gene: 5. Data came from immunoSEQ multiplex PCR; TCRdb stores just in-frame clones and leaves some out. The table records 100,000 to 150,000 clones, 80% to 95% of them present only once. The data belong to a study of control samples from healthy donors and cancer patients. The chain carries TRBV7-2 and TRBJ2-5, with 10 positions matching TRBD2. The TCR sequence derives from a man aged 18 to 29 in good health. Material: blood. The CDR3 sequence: CASSFTSGKRETQYF. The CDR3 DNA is TGTGCCAGCAGCTTTACTAGCGGGAAACGAGAGACCCAGTACTTC.